The 27 T cell receptor beta chains in this list originate from one sample, sequenced in a study of blood T cells in healthy people across ages. The second PCR ran about 6 to 11 cycles with a sample-barcoded 5' primer and J-beta primers. TCRdb reprocessed the 5' RACE reads via MiXCR and lists one record per CDR3 protein. The sample comprises roughly 1,700,000 distinct CDR3 sequences, 28% of which are singletons, and roughly 8% rests with the top ten. The material sequenced was blood. Source of these receptors: a woman aged 25-40 years in good health.

This clonotype was recorded a few times. V usage is TRBV5-5 and J usage is TRBJ2-2; D not certain. V was trimmed by 3 bases and J by 0 bases, leaving 6 bases between them. Germline lookup yields CDR1 SGHKS and CDR2 YYEKEE (reference sequence). The CDR3 is 14 residues long. The CDR3 reads CASSWATNTGELFF. Written as DNA, the CDR3 is TGTGCCAGCAGCTGGGCGACGAACACCGGGGAGCTGTTTTTT. Full variable domain (rest looked up from reference TRBV5-5 and TRBJ2-2): DAGVTQSPTHLIKTRGQQVTLRCSPISGHKSVSWYQQVLGQGPQFIFQYYEKEERGRGNFPDRFSARQFPNYSSELNVNALLLGDSALYLCASSWATNTGELFFGEGSRLTVL.

The rearrangement joins TRBV10-2 to TRBJ1-4; possibly TRBD1 for D (5 bases). The germline V gene has CDR1 WSHSY and CDR2 SAAADI. Trimming stripped 3 bases from V and 7 bases from J, with 15 bases between. The CDR3 loop spans 15 amino acids. CDR3 loop: CASSDARGFGEKLFF. The CDR3, as DNA: TGCGCCAGCAGTGATGCCCGGGGGTTTGGTGAAAAACTGTTTTTT.

Ten or more counts support this clonotype. This sequence joins TRBV7-7 and TRBJ2-1; 7 nucleotides match TRBD2. V shed 5 bases, J shed 8 bases, and the junction held 9 bases outside the gene matches. CDR1 is SSHAT and CDR2 is FNYEAQ in the germline V gene (reference sequence). The CDR3 spans 14 residues. CDR3 region: CASSESAGVDEQFF. CDR3 bases: TGTGCCAGCAGCGAAAGCGCGGGAGTTGATGAGCAGTTCTTC.

The table lists this clonotype with many counts. This chain links TRBV7-2 with TRBJ2-5, with 9 bases lining up with TRBD2. This CDR3 contains 15 residues. V shed 7 bases, J shed 2 bases, and the junction held 8 bases outside the gene matches. The V gene's germline CDR1 is SGHTA and CDR2 FQGNSA. Here the CDR3 reads CASTSGGSIQETQYF. The CDR3 nucleotides read TGTGCCAGCACAAGCGGGGGGTCGATACAAGAGACCCAGTACTTC.

Points on this clonotype: A read error may explain this, as a much larger clone is one base away. The chain employs TRBV9 and TRBJ2-7; 8 bases are shared with TRBD1. The J call may be faulty, since TRBJ2-5 better matches the DNA end. Germline V gene data show CDR1 as SGDLS and CDR2 as YYNGEE. The CDR3 extends over 16 amino acids. Here the CDR3 reads CVSSVEDRAEVETQYF. CDR3 nucleotide sequence: TGTGTCAGCAGCGTAGAGGACAGGGCAGAGGTGGAGACCCAGTACTTC.

This clonotype appeared a single time. This may stem from a read error, because a much larger clone lies one nucleotide away. The V gene is TRBV7-2, the J gene TRBJ1-2; D may be TRBD1 (6 bases). Germline lookup yields CDR1 SGHTA and CDR2 FQGNSA. The V gene lost 6 bases and the J gene lost 4 bases, with 15 bases spanning the gap. CDR3 size: 14 residues. DNA of the CDR3: TGTGCCAGCAGACCCAGGACAGCAACCTATGGCTACACCTTC. Translated: CASRPRTATYGYTF.

This clonotype was seen more than once but under ten times. This clone may be a read error of a much larger clone one base away. J is TRBJ2-5 and V is TRBV10-3; D is ambiguous. This CDR3 has 13 amino acids. V was clipped by 1 base and J by 4 bases, with 7 bases between them. Germline CDR1 ENHRY, CDR2 SYGVKD. CDR3 in amino acids: CAISELARETQYF. Here the CDR3 DNA reads TGTGCCATCAGTGAGTTAGCCCGAGAGACCCAGTACTTC.

The chain employs TRBV7-2 and TRBJ1-5, with TRBD1 matching over 8 bases. The CDR3 is made up of 16 amino acids. Germline CDR1 reads SGHTA; CDR2 reads FQGNSA. Trimming took 0 bases from V and 5 from J; bases not matched to a gene: 6. This CDR3 reads CASSLARTGFHQPQHF. The DNA for the CDR3 is TGTGCCAGCAGCTTAGCCAGGACAGGGTTCCATCAGCCCCAGCATTTT.

V and J are TRBV18 and TRBJ2-7; 7 bases are a match to TRBD1. V lost 2 bases and J lost 3; bases outside the gene matches: 4. This CDR3 spans 14 amino acids. Per the germline V gene, CDR1 is KGHSH and CDR2 is LQKENI. For the CDR3, the DNA is TGTGCCAGCTCACCAGGTTGGACAGGCTACGAGCAGTACTTC. It yields the protein CASSPGWTGYEQYF.

This clonotype has more than one count but fewer than ten. The chain is built from TRBV28 and TRBJ1-2; D perhaps matches TRBD1 (5 bases). The germline V gene has CDR1 MDHEN and CDR2 SYDVKM. The CDR3 is made up of 12 amino acids. CDR3 sequence (DNA): TGTGCAAGTGACAGCCCTAACTATGGCTACACCTTC. Translation gives CASDSPNYGYTF.

In the case of this clonotype: A much larger clone sits a single nucleotide away, making a read error possible. The chain couples TRBV19 to TRBJ2-1, with D perhaps being TRBD1 or TRBD2 (5 bases each). V was pared by 3 bases and J by 6 bases, with 18 bases between. Germline assignment: CDR1 LNHDA and CDR2 SQIVND (reference sequence). The CDR3 loop spans 16 amino acids. In DNA, the CDR3 is TGTGCCAGTAGTATGGGGGTGGGGCTCCTGGGCAATGAGCAGTTCTTC. Translating gives CASSMGVGLLGNEQFF.

The gene calls are TRBV24-1 and TRBJ2-3, with D possibly called TRBD1 or TRBD2 (6 bases each). The CDR3 has 16 amino acids. Germline-derived CDR1 and CDR2 are KGHDR and SFDVKD. With 4 bases removed from V and 4 bases from J, the gap between germline ends came to 17 bases. CDR3: CATSDTGTPGADTQYF. The CDR3, as DNA: TGTGCCACCAGTGACACAGGGACTCCGGGCGCAGATACGCAGTATTTT.

This clonotype was observed a few times. The gene calls are TRBV4-3 and TRBJ1-4; 11 nucleotides agree with TRBD1. The CDR3 covers 15 residues. Germline assignment: CDR1 LGHNA and CDR2 YSLEER. Trimming took 4 bases from V and 8 from J; bases not matched to a gene: 6. CDR3 loop: CASSPYRDRGEKLFF. The CDR3 DNA reads as TGCGCCAGCAGCCCCTACCGGGACAGGGGGGAAAAACTGTTTTTT.

This clonotype was picked up a small number of times. Germline and junction disagree at one end, which may indicate a read error. The V call is TRBV7-2, the J call TRBJ2-1; D ambiguous. Germline V gene sequence: CDR1 SGHTA, CDR2 FQGNSA. The length of the CDR3 is 13 residues. CDR3 DNA: TGTGCCAGCAGCTTATATGGGTACAATGAGCAGGTCTTC. Protein: CASSLYGYNEQVF.

Many counts were recorded for this clonotype. The rearrangement joins TRBV29-1 to TRBJ2-1; D uncertain. The V end lost 4 bases, the J end lost 0 bases, and 10 bases lay between the germline ends. The CDR3 has 14 residues. Germline lookup yields CDR1 SQVTM and CDR2 ANQGSEA. The CDR3 reads CSVAGSISYNEQFF. For the CDR3, the DNA is TGCAGCGTTGCCGGGTCCATCTCCTACAATGAGCAGTTCTTC.

This clonotype was observed a few times. The V gene is TRBV5-1, the J gene TRBJ1-1; D is perhaps TRBD1 (6 bases). Trimming left V 2 bases short and J 5 bases short, with 13 bases between. Looked up from germline, CDR1 is SGHRS and CDR2 is YFSETQ. CDR3 length: 14 amino acids. The CDR3 reads CASSFEGGTTEAFF. CDR3 bases: TGCGCCAGCAGCTTTGAGGGGGGAACGACTGAAGCTTTCTTT.

V gene TRBV5-4 combines with J gene TRBJ1-2, with 7 bases that match TRBD1. V was pared by 3 bases and J by 4 bases, with 6 bases of the junction left unmatched. The CDR3 is 14 amino acids. Germline CDR1 and CDR2: SGHNT and YYREEE (reference sequence). The CDR3 protein is CASSSQGGFYGYTF. For the CDR3, the DNA is TGTGCCAGCAGCTCTCAGGGGGGGTTCTATGGCTACACCTTC.

This clonotype was picked up a small number of times. The rearrangement joins TRBV28 to TRBJ2-5; TRBD2 aligns across 12 bases. V shed 8 bases and J 3 bases; nucleotides not matched to a gene: 13. This CDR3 has 17 residues. Germline V lookup: CDR1 MDHEN, CDR2 SYDVKM. Written as DNA, the CDR3 is TGTGCCAGCGCCAAACTAGCGGGGGGCTCTAGGAAAGAGACCCAGTACTTC. Residues: CASAKLAGGSRKETQYF.

The genes are TRBV30 and TRBJ2-7; the match to TRBD1 covers 8 bases. This CDR3 is 15 amino acids long. Germline V lookup: CDR1 GTSNPN, CDR2 SVGIG (reference sequence). V gave up 3 bases and J gave up 0 bases; unmatched junction bases: 7. The CDR3 spells CAWSDRDRSSYEQYF. The CDR3 DNA reads TGTGCCTGGAGCGACCGGGACAGGAGCTCCTACGAGCAGTACTTC.

This clonotype was counted ten times or more. The chain uses TRBV7-8 and TRBJ2-3, with 8 bases fitting TRBD1. Germline CDR1 and CDR2: SGHVS and FQNEAQ. After removal of 5 bases from V and 4 bases from J, the junction contained 5 bases not matched to a gene. CDR3 length: 14 amino acids. CDR3 residues: CASSPGQVADTQYF. The CDR3 DNA follows: TGTGCCAGCAGCCCGGGACAGGTCGCAGATACGCAGTATTTT.

This clonotype was counted ten times or more. J is TRBJ2-6 and V is TRBV29-1; the D gene is possibly TRBD2 (5 bases). Germline values: CDR1 SQVTM, CDR2 ANQGSEA. V shed 6 bases and J shed 4 bases, with 19 bases lying between them. The CDR3 is 16 amino acids. The CDR3 loop reads CSVAAPRVRGANVLTF. In nucleotides, the CDR3 is TGCAGCGTCGCAGCTCCGCGGGTGCGGGGGGCCAACGTCCTGACTTTC.

The CDR3 nucleotides read TGTGCCAGCAGCTTATCCGTTGGGGGGGAAAAACTGTTTTTT. Protein: CASSLSVGGEKLFF. This rearrangement joins TRBV11-2 to TRBJ1-4; D is possibly TRBD1 (5 bases). The CDR3 totals 14 residues. Trimming took 2 bases from V and 8 from J, leaving 12 bases between them. Germline V gene lookup returns CDR1 SGHAT and CDR2 FQNNGV.

This clonotype was detected ten times or more. The chain couples TRBV20-1 to TRBJ2-7; D remains unclear. This CDR3 region has 13 residues. Germline CDR1 is DFQATT and CDR2 is SNEGSKA (reference sequence). Trimming took off 0 bases at V and 1 base at J, with 7 bases between the two ends. The CDR3 DNA follows: TGCAGTGCTAGAGAGGTAGATTCCTACGAGCAGTACTTC. Its translation is CSAREVDSYEQYF.

In its sample, this clonotype was seen a few times. The J gene is TRBJ2-3, the V gene TRBV9; 9 nucleotides agree with TRBD2. Germline V gene data show CDR1 as SGDLS and CDR2 as YYNGEE. J was trimmed by 5 bases and V by 6 bases; bases with no gene match: 7. There are 14 residues in the CDR3. CDR3 sequence reads: CASKDEAGGDTQYF. DNA of the CDR3: TGTGCCAGCAAGGATGAAGCGGGAGGAGATACGCAGTATTTT.

The chain carries TRBV4-3 and TRBJ1-2, with D hard to call. V was trimmed by 0 bases and J by 3 bases, leaving 5 bases between them. Germline lookup yields CDR1 LGHNA and CDR2 YSLEER. The CDR3 extends over 13 amino acids. The CDR3 sequence is CASSQDNYYGYTF. The CDR3 nucleotides are TGCGCCAGCAGCCAAGACAATTACTATGGCTACACCTTC.

This clonotype has just a few counts. V gene TRBV29-1 combines with J gene TRBJ1-1; weak D call: TRBD1 (6 bases). The V end was cut by 4 bases, the J end by 5 bases, with 17 bases between. Germline assignment: CDR1 SQVTM and CDR2 ANQGSEA. There are 14 residues in the CDR3. CDR3 region: CSVGRGRAKTEAFF. CDR3 coding DNA: TGCAGCGTTGGAAGGGGGAGGGCTAAGACTGAAGCTTTCTTT.

This chain uses TRBV7-6 with TRBJ1-3; no definite D call. The CDR3 is 14 residues long. The germline CDR1 and CDR2 sequences are SGHVS and FNYEAQ. The germline V and J ends were trimmed by 2 bases and 8 bases, with 13 bases remaining between them. For the CDR3, the DNA is TGTGCCAGCAGCTTAATCGGTGGGTCGGACACCATATATTTT. This encodes CASSLIGGSDTIYF.